These 11 T cell receptor beta chains were all obtained from the same sample, sequenced in a study of blood T cell repertoires in COVID-19. Produced via immunoSEQ multiplex PCR; TCRdb's table is partial and in-frame only. Of some 75,000 clones listed, around nine tenths are singletons. Sample: peripheral blood. Every receptor here comes from a human donor in a cohort sampled during active COVID-19.

The chain links TRBV10-3 to TRBJ2-7, with a weak D call TRBD2 (5 bases). The CDR3 extends over 14 amino acids. Germline values: CDR1 ENHRY, CDR2 SYGVKD. The germline V and J ends were trimmed by 0 bases and 5 bases, with 11 bases remaining between them. The CDR3 DNA sequence: TGTGCCATCAGTGAGTCGAGAGGGAACCACGAGCAGTACTTC. Protein product: CAISESRGNHEQYF.

The rearrangement joins TRBV6-1 to TRBJ1-2, with D tentatively TRBD1 (6 bases). Trimming stripped 2 bases from V and 7 bases from J, with 20 bases between. Germline lookup yields CDR1 MNHNS and CDR2 SASEGT. The CDR3 length is 16 residues. Here the CDR3 DNA reads TGTGCCAGCAGTGAAATTTTTGGGGGGGCGTCCGGTGGCTACACCTTC. Translating gives CASSEIFGGASGGYTF.

The chain carries TRBV5-1 and TRBJ2-7; 13 positions agree with TRBD2. This CDR3 has 17 residues. The V segment lost 4 bases and the J segment 0 bases; nucleotides outside the gene matches: 7. Germline CDR1 and CDR2: SGHRS and YFSETQ. The CDR3 is CASSPGLAGASSYEQYF. CDR3 DNA: TGCGCCAGCAGCCCCGGACTAGCGGGGGCCAGCTCCTACGAGCAGTACTTC. Filled out from reference TRBV5-1 and TRBJ2-7, the complete variable domain reads KAGVTQTPRYLIKTRGQQVTLSCSPISGHRSVSWYQQTPGQGLQFLFEYFSETQRNKGNFPGRFSGRQFSNSRSEMNVSTLELGDSALYLCASSPGLAGASSYEQYFGPGTRLTVT.

The J gene is TRBJ1-6, the V gene TRBV18; TRBD1 matches 9 bases. The V gene's germline CDR1 is KGHSH and CDR2 LQKENI. Losses at the gene ends were 5 bases for V and 9 bases for J; bases not matched to a gene: 14. The length of the CDR3 is 17 residues. The CDR3 sequence is CASSYNNAGTGTSPLHF. The DNA for the CDR3 is TGTGCCAGCTCATACAACAACGCCGGGACAGGGACTTCACCCCTCCACTTT.

The chain uses TRBV7-8 and TRBJ2-1; 11 bases align to TRBD2. J was trimmed by 5 bases and V by 5 bases; bases with no gene match: 5. Per germline, CDR1 SGHVS and CDR2 FQNEAQ. The length of the CDR3 is 15 residues. CDR3: CASSPGTSGDNEQFF. CDR3 in DNA: TGTGCCAGCAGCCCTGGGACTAGCGGAGACAATGAGCAGTTCTTC.

The chain carries TRBV5-8 and TRBJ1-1; D unclear. This CDR3 region has 14 residues. The V and J ends lost 0 bases and 1 base respectively, with 7 bases between them. The germline gives CDR1 SGHTS, CDR2 YDEGEE. The DNA for the CDR3 is TGTGCCAGCAGCTTGGGCGGGCAGAACACTGAAGCTTTCTTT. It specifies CASSLGGQNTEAFF.

The chain couples TRBV28 to TRBJ2-7, with D maybe TRBD1 (5 bases). The CDR3 consists of 14 residues. Germline assignment: CDR1 MDHEN and CDR2 SYDVKM. Deletions cut 7 bases from V and 5 bases from J, with 18 bases between. The CDR3 here is CASTQGGAANEQYF. CDR3 nucleotides: TGTGCCAGCACCCAGGGCGGCGCGGCCAACGAGCAGTACTTC.

V usage is TRBV5-1 and J usage is TRBJ1-2, with a weak D call TRBD1 (5 bases). Between the trimmed V and J ends, which lost 5 bases and 8 bases, there was a span of 19 bases. This CDR3 has 14 amino acids. Germline V CDR1 and CDR2: SGHRS, YFSETQ. The CDR3 DNA follows: TGCGCCAGCAGGGCAGGGTCAAGTACGCGGGGCTACACCTTC. The encoded protein is CASRAGSSTRGYTF.

The chain is built from TRBV3-1 (or the pseudogene TRBV3-2) and TRBJ2-7, with 7 bases fitting TRBD2. The CDR3 covers 13 residues. CDR1 and CDR2 from the germline V gene are LGHDT and YNNKEL (reference sequence). Trimming removed 4 bases from V and 5 bases from J; junction bases left unmatched: 5. CDR3 in amino acids: CASSRQGGDEQYF. The CDR3 DNA is TGTGCCAGCAGCCGTCAGGGAGGGGACGAGCAGTACTTC.

In its sample, this clone was seen once. The chain is built from TRBV6-2 or TRBV6-3 and TRBJ2-2; a possible D gene is TRBD1 (5 bases). Germline CDR1 reads MNHEY; CDR2 reads SVGEGT. The ends were cut back, 3 bases at V and 3 bases at J, with 17 bases in the middle. This CDR3 is built from 17 residues. DNA for the CDR3: TGTGCCAGCAGTTATGGGTTGGGGCAGGCCGACACCGGGGAGCTGTTTTTT. Its translation: CASSYGLGQADTGELFF.

This sequence joins TRBV19 and TRBJ2-5, with 8 nucleotides matching TRBD2. Germline V lookup: CDR1 LNHDA, CDR2 SQIVND (reference sequence). V lost 3 bases to trimming and J lost 2 bases; unmatched junction nucleotides: 5. This CDR3 has 15 amino acids. The CDR3 bases are TGTGCCAGTAGTATCGGGGGGGCGTTACAAGAGACCCAGTACTTC. Translated: CASSIGGALQETQYF. The complete variable domain, with remaining parts taken from reference TRBV19 and TRBJ2-5, reads DGGITQSPKYLFRKEGQNVTLSCEQNLNHDAMYWYRQDPGQGLRLIYYSQIVNDFQKGDIAEGYSVSREKKESFPLTVTSAQKNPTAFYLCASSIGGALQETQYFGPGTRLLVL.